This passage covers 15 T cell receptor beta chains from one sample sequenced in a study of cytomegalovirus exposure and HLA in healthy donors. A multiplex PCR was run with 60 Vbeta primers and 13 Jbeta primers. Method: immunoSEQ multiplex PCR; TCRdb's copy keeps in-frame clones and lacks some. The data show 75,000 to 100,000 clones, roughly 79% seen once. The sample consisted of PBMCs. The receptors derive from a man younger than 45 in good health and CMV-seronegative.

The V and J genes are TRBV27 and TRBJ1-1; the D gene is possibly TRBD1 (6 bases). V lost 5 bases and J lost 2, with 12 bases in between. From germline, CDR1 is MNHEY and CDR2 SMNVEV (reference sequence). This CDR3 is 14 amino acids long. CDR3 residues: CASSLQGSNTEAFF. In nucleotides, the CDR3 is TGTGCCAGCAGTCTTCAGGGGTCAAACACTGAAGCTTTCTTT.

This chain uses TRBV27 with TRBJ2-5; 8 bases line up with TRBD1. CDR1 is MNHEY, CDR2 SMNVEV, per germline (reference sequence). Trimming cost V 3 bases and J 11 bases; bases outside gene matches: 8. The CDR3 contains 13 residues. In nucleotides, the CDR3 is TGTGCCAGCAGTTTTGGACAGGGCCCAGAGCAGTACTTC. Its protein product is CASSFGQGPEQYF.

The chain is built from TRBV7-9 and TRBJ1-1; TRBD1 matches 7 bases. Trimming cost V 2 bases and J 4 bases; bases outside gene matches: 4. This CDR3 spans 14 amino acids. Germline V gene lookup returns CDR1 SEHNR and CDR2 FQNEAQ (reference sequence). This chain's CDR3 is CASSLQGGGTEAFF. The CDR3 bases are TGTGCCAGCAGCTTACAGGGGGGAGGCACTGAAGCTTTCTTT.

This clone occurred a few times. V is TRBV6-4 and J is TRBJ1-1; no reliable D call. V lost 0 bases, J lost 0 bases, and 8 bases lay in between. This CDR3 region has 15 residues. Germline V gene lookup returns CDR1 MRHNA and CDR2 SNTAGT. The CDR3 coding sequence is TGTGCCAGCAGTGACTCGCCGGGGATGAACACTGAAGCTTTCTTT. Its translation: CASSDSPGMNTEAFF.

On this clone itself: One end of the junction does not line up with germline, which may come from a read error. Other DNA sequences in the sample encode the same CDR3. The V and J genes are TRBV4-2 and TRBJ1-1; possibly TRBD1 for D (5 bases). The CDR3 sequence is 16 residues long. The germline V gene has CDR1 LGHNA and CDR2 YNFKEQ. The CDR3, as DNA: TGTGCCAGCAGCCAAGAGGGGGGTACCCAGAACACTGAAGCTTTTTTT. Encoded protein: CASSQEGGTQNTEAFF.

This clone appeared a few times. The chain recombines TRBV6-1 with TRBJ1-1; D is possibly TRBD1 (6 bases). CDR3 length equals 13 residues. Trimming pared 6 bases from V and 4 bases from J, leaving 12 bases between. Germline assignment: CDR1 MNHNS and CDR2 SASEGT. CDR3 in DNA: TGTGCCAGCAGACACATCAGGGGCACTGAAGCTTTCTTT. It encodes CASRHIRGTEAFF.

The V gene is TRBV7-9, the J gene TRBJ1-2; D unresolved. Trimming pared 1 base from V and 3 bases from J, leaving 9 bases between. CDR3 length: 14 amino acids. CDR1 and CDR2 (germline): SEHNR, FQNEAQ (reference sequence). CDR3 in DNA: TGTGCCAGCAGCTTAGTTCGGGATTACTATGGCTACACCTTC. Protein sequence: CASSLVRDYYGYTF.

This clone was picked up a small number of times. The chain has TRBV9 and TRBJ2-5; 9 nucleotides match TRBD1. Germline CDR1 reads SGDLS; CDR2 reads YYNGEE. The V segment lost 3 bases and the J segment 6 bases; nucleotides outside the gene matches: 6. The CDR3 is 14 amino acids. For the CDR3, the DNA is TGTGCCAGCAGCGGGACAGGGGTTCAGAAGACCCAGTACTTC. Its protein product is CASSGTGVQKTQYF.

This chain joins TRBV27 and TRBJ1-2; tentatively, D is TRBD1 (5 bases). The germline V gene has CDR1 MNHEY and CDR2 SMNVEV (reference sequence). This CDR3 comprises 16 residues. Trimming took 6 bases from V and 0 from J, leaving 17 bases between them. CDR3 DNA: TGTGCCAGCAGGATCACAGGTATCGCGACTAACTATGGCTACACCTTC. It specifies CASRITGIATNYGYTF.

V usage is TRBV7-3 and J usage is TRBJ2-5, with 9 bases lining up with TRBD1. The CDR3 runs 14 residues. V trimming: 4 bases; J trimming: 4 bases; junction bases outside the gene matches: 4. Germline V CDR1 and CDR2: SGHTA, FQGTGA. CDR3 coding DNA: TGTGCCAGCAGCTCCAAGACAGGGGGAGAGACCCAGTACTTC. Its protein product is CASSSKTGGETQYF.

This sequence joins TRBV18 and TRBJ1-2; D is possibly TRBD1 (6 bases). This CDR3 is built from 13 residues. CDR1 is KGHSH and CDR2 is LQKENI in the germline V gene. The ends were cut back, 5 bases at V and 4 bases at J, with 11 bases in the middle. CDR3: CASSSGGPYGYTF. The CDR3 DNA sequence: TGTGCCAGCTCATCGGGGGGGCCCTATGGCTACACCTTC. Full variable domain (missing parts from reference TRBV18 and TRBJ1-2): NAGVMQNPRHLVRRRGQEARLRCSPMKGHSHVYWYRQLPEEGLKFMVYLQKENIIDESGMPKERFSAEFPKEGPSILRIQQVVRGDSAAYFCASSSGGPYGYTFGSGTRLTVV.

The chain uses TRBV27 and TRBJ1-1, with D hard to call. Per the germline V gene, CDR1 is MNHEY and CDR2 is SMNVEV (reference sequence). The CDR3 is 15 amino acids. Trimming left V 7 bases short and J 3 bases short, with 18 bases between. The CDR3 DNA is TGTGCCAGCAAGCGTTTGACGCCGCTGCACACTGAAGCTTTCTTT. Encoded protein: CASKRLTPLHTEAFF.

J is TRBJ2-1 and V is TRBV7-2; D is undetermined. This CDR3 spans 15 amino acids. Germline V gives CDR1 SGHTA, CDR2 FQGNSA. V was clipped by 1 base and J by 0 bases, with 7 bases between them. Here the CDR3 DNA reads TGTGCCAGCAGCTTAGGTAGAAACTCCTACAATGAGCAGTTCTTC. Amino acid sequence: CASSLGRNSYNEQFF.

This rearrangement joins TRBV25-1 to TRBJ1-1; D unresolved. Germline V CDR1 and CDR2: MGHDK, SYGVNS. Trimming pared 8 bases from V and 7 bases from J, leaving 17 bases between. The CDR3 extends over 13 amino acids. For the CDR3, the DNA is TGTGCCAGCGGCGGCAGAACGGTGCTTGAAGCTTTCTTT. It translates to CASGGRTVLEAFF.

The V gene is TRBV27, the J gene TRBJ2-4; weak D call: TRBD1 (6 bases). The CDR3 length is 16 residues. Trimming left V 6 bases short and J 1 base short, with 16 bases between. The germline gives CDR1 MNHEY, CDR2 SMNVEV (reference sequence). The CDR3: CASREQGFSAKNIQYF. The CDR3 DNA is TGTGCCAGCAGGGAGCAGGGGTTTTCGGCCAAAAACATTCAGTACTTC.